The clone carrying this T cell receptor (beta chain) was observed a handful of times. Its target is not known. This sample was included in a study of identical twins. A universal primer site came from template switching; cDNA carried unique molecular identifiers. TCRdb redid the calling of the 5' RACE reads with MiXCR, one entry per CDR3 protein. This sample has fewer than 450,000 distinct CDR3 sequences; around 9% occur once, and the top ten carry approximately 8.9%. Regarding the study as a whole: Within cord blood, abundant beta clonotypes carried fewer insertions, but memory repertoires showed no such trend. Zero-insertion analyses could be partly confounded by invariant MAIT and iNKT cells.

Healthy Caucasians alone served as donors. The germline V and J ends were trimmed by 0 bases and 6 bases, with 6 bases remaining between them. Looked up from germline, CDR1 is SGDLS and CDR2 is YYNGEE. The CDR3 is 13 residues long. This sequence joins TRBV9 and TRBJ2-2, with D unclear. The sequenced material came from naive T cells sorted from blood. This sequence was found in a woman in her forties or fifties in good health. The CDR3 coding sequence is TGTGCCAGCAGCGTAGAACCCGCCGGGGAGCTGTTTTTT. Its protein is CASSVEPAGELFF. The complete variable domain, with remaining parts taken from reference TRBV9 and TRBJ2-2, reads DSGVTQTPKHLITATGQRVTLRCSPRSGDLSVYWYQQSLDQGLQFLIQYYNGEERAKGNILERFSAQQFPDLHSELNLSSLELGDSALYFCASSVEPAGELFFGEGSRLTVL.